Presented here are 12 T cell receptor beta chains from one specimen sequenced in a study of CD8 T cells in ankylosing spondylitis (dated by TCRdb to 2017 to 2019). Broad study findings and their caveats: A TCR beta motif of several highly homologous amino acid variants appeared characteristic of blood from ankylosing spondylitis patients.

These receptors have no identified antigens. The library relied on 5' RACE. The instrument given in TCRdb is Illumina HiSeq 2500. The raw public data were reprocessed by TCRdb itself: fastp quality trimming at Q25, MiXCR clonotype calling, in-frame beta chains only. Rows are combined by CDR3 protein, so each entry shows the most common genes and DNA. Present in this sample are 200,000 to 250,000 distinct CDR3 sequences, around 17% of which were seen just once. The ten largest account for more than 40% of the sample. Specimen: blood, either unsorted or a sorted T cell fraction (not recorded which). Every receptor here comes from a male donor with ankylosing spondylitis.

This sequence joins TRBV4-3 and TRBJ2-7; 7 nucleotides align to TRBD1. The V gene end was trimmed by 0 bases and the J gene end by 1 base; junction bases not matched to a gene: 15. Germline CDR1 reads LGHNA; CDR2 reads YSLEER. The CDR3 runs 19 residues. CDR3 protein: CASSQDRRQGPLGSYEQYF. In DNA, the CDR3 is TGCGCCAGCAGCCAAGACCGGAGACAGGGCCCCTTAGGGTCCTACGAGCAGTACTTC.

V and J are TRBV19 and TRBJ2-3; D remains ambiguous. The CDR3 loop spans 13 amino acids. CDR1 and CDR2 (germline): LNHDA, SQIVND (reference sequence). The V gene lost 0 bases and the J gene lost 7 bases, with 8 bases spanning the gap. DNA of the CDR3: TGTGCCAGTAGTATAGATCTGGAGAATACGCAGTATTTT. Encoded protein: CASSIDLENTQYF.

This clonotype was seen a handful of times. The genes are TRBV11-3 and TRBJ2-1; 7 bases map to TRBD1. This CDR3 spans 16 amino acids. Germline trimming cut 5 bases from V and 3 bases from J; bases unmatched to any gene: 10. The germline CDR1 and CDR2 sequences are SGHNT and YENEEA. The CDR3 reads CASSGMTGMYYNEQFF. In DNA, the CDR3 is TGTGCCAGCAGCGGTATGACAGGGATGTACTACAATGAGCAGTTCTTC.

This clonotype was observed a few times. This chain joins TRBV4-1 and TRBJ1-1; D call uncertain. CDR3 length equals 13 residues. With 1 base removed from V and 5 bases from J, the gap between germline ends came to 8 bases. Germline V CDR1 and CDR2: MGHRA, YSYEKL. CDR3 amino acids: CASSQVRGTEAFF. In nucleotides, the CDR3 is TGCGCCAGCAGCCAAGTGCGAGGAACTGAAGCTTTCTTT.

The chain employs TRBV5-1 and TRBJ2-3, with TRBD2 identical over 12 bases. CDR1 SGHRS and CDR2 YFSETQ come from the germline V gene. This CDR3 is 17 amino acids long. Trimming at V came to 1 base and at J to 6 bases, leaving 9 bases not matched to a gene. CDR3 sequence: CASSLFLAGGPEDTQYF. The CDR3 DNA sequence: TGCGCCAGCAGCTTGTTCCTAGCGGGGGGGCCCGAGGATACGCAGTATTTT.

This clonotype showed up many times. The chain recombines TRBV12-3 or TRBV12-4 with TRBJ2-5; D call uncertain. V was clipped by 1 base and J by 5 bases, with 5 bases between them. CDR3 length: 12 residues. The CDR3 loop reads CASSLDSETQYF. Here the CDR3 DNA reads TGTGCCAGCAGTTTAGACTCTGAGACCCAGTACTTC.

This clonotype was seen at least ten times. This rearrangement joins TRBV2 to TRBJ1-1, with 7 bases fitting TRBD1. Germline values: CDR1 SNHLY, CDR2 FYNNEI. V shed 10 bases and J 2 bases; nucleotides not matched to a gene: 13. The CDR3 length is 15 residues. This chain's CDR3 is CATYFIGTANTEAFF. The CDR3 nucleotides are TGTGCCACCTACTTCATCGGGACAGCCAACACTGAAGCTTTCTTT. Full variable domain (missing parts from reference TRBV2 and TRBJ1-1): EPEVTQTPSHQVTQMGQEVILRCVPISNHLYFYWYRQILGQKVEFLVSFYNNEISEKSEIFDDQFSVERPDGSNFTLKIRSTKLEDSAMYFCATYFIGTANTEAFFGQGTRLTVV.

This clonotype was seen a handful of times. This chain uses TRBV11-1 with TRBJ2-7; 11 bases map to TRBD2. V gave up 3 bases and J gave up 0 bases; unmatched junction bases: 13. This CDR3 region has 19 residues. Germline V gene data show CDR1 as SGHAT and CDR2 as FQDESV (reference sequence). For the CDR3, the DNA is TGTGCCAGCAGCTTGATAGCGGGAGGGCCAGAGCGTCCCTCCTACGAGCAGTACTTC. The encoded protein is CASSLIAGGPERPSYEQYF.

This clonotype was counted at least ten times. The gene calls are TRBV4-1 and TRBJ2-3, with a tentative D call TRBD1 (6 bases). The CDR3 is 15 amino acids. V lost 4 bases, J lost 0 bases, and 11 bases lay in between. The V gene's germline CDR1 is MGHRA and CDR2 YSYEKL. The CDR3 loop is CASSLGTTSTDTQYF. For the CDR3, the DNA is TGCGCCAGCAGCCTCGGGACAACTAGCACAGATACGCAGTATTTT.

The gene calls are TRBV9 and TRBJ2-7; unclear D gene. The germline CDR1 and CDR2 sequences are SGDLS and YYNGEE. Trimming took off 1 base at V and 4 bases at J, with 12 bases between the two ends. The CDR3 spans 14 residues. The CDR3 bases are TGTGCCAGCAGCGTATCGGCAGTCAATTACGAGCAGTACTTC. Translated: CASSVSAVNYEQYF.

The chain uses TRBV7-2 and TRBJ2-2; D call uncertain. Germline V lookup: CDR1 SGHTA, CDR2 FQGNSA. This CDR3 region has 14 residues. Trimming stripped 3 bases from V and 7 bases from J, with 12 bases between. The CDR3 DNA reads TGTGCCAGCAGCTTCCTGGAGTTTGGCGGGGAGCTGTTTTTT. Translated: CASSFLEFGGELFF.

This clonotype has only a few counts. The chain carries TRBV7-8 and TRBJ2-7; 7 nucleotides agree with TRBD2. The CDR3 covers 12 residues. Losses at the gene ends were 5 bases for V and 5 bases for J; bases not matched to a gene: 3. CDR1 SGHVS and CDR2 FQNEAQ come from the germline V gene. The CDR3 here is CASSTGLDEQYF. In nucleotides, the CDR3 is TGTGCCAGCAGCACCGGACTAGACGAGCAGTACTTC.